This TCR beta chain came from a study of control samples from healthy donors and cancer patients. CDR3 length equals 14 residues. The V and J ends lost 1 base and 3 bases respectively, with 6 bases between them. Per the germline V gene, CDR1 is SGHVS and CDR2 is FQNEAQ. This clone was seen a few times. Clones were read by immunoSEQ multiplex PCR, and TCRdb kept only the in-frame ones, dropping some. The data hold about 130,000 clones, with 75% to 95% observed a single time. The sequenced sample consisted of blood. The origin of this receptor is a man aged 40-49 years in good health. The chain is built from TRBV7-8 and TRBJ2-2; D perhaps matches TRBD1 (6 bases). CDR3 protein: CASSLGTDTGELFF. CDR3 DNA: TGTGCCAGCAGCTTAGGGACAGACACCGGGGAGCTGTTTTTT.